This TCR beta chain derives from a study of shared clonotypes between healthy human individuals. Assay used: immunoSEQ multiplex PCR; TCRdb lists only in-frame clones, some missing. The top ten clones hold about 1.1% of a sample with more than 2 million clones, roughly 94% of them seen once. The CDR3 runs to 13 residues. V lost 2 bases, J lost 11 bases, and 15 bases lay in between. Germline V CDR1 and CDR2: PRHDT, FYEKMQ (reference sequence). Positive CCR7 selection of CD45RO-negative cells yielded the naive CD8 cells, and terminally differentiated effector memory CD45RA+ cells were excluded. Healthy and HIV-negative, the adult donors had no recent acute infections or vaccinations. Each donor was a Caucasian adult residing in Nashville, Tennessee.

The receptor comes from a man aged 18 to 29 in good health. V and J are TRBV13 and TRBJ1-1; no reliable D call. Sequencing was performed on naive CD8+ T cells sorted from blood. CDR3: CASSLSTDRGAFF. In DNA form, the CDR3 reads TGTGCCAGCAGCTTAAGTACGGATCGCGGGGCTTTCTTT.